This paragraph reports one T cell receptor beta chain. This clonotype has more than one count but fewer than ten. Its antigen specificity is not known. No base-level quality is on record; no much larger clone is a single base apart. The data stem from a study of early T cells in non-severe SARS-CoV-2 infection (dated by TCRdb to the early 2020s). As for the study more broadly: Because TCR sequencing was done on bulk RNA from unsorted whole blood, the alpha and beta chains could not be paired. Here is what the overall study found, with its caveats: VDJdb matching was skewed toward anti-spike CD8 responses and likely underestimated virus-specific expansions by missing private and CD4 specificities.

Receptors were amplified or captured by 5' RACE. The sequencer listed for this sample is NextSeq 500. Unique molecular identifiers were attached to individual cDNA molecules in the TCR library protocol so that sequencing error and PCR bias could be corrected. Both TCR alpha and beta chains were sequenced, and tight co-correlation was observed between alpha and beta sequence abundances in each sample. For the original study's pipeline: Decombinator V4 was used to annotate the V gene, J gene and CDR3 of the TCR sequences. Expanded TCRs were defined as changing significantly between any two time points under a Poisson model with p below 0.0001. TCR abundances were normalised to the total number of TCRs sequenced per sample and expressed as counts per million. TRAV1-2 paired with TRAJ12, TRAJ20 or TRAJ33 defined MAIT TCRs, while TRAV10 paired with TRAJ18 defined iNKT TCRs. A search of VDJdb, accessed on 1 November 2021, was run for TCRs annotated to CMV, EBV and SARS-CoV-2, with TCRs annotated for multiple antigens excluded. TCRdb trimmed the raw reads at Q25, called clones with MiXCR and kept productive beta chains. Identical CDR3 proteins give one entry, which carries the most common genes and DNA. Clone size and V and J calls follow TCRdb, not the original study. The sample contains 85,000 to 100,000 distinct CDR3 sequences, approximately 11% of them found a single time. The ten most abundant clones make up around 4.7% of the sample.

Relative to germline, V is missing 3 bases and J is missing 5 bases, with 5 bases of the junction outside any gene match. As encoded in the germline V gene (reference sequence), CDR1 is DFQATT while CDR2 is SNEGSKA. The cysteine opens and the phenylalanine closes a CDR3 of 13 amino acids. Kept here is only the CDR3 DNA, which spans 39 bases and is read in frame from base 1. The study was a case-control design nested within a healthcare worker cohort in London, UK, with weekly nasopharyngeal swab PCR tests and blood sampling. Healthcare workers were recruited during the week of the UK lockdown, between 23 and 31 March 2020, and followed weekly for up to about 15 weeks.

The V and J segments used are TRBV20-1 and TRBJ2-7, with 9 bases aligning to TRBD1. The sample consisted of whole blood. The origin of this receptor is an adult who was a healthcare worker with PCR-confirmed SARS-CoV-2 infection or an uninfected control (not recorded which). The encoded CDR3 is CSARGRTGDEQYF. The sequenced DNA is TGCAGTGCTAGGGGAAGGACAGGGGACGAGCAGTACTTC.